A selection of T cell receptor beta chains follows, all from one sample in a study of control samples from healthy donors and cancer patients. Some clones are missing from TCRdb's copy, which holds only in-frame ones; the method was immunoSEQ multiplex PCR. The profile shows 150,000 to 200,000 clones, roughly 91% of them singletons. Input material: blood. All receptors come from a woman between 25 and 40 years old in good health. Both conserved end residues are part of each CDR3. A D gene is named only where the DNA matches it firmly. Part of the rows lack a size; the others show once, few, many or a class for expanded clones.

clone_size cdr3_length j_call d_call v_call cdr3_aa cdr3_nt
. 14 TRBJ1-1 TRBD1 TRBV19 CATRDRTMNTEAFF TGTGCCACCCGGGACAGGACCATGAACACTGAAGCTTTCTTT
. 14 TRBJ1-3 . TRBV25-1 CASSERGPGNTIYF TGTGCCAGCAGTGAGCGGGGCCCTGGAAACACCATATATTTT
. 16 TRBJ1-1 . TRBV7-9 CASSGLNRQGNTEAFF TGTGCCAGCAGCGGCTTAAATCGGCAAGGGAACACTGAAGCTTTCTTT
once 13 TRBJ2-3 . TRBV5-1 CASSLPSTDTQYF TGCGCCAGCAGCTTACCCAGCACAGATACGCAGTATTTT
. 16 TRBJ2-2 . TRBV5-4 CASSSPGRSNTGELFF TGTGCCAGCAGCTCCCCGGGACGGTCGAACACCGGGGAGCTGTTTTTT
once 15 TRBJ2-7 . TRBV4-2 CASSPSGAGSYEQYF TGTGCCAGCAGCCCTAGTGGGGCTGGCTCCTACGAGCAGTACTTC
few 14 TRBJ2-1 . TRBV7-2 CASSLAGGSNEQFF TGTGCCAGCAGCTTAGCGGGAGGTTCCAATGAGCAGTTCTTC
. 14 TRBJ1-2 TRBD1 TRBV5-1 CASSLGTGISGYTF TGCGCCAGCAGCTTGGGGACAGGGATCAGTGGCTACACCTTC
. 12 TRBJ2-4 . TRBV2 CASRSVGGIQYF TGTGCCAGCAGAAGCGTAGGAGGCATTCAGTACTTC
. 15 TRBJ2-1 TRBD2 TRBV5-4 CASSGLAGAYNEQFF TGTGCCAGCAGCGGACTAGCGGGAGCGTACAATGAGCAGTTCTTC
few 13 TRBJ2-1 TRBD2 TRBV6-4 CASSVSGDNEQFF TGTGCCAGCAGTGTTAGCGGGGACAATGAGCAGTTCTTC
. 17 TRBJ2-1 . TRBV6-4 CASSDSYSTTSYNEQFF TGTGCCAGCAGTGACTCATACAGTACGACCTCCTACAATGAGCAGTTCTTC
. 15 TRBJ1-2 . TRBV4-3 CASSQATLTNYGYTF TGCGCCAGCAGCCAAGCGACGCTTACTAACTATGGCTACACCTTC
. 16 TRBJ2-2 . TRBV7-2 CASSLYGQANTGELFF TGTGCCAGCAGCTTATACGGTCAGGCAAACACCGGGGAGCTGTTTTTT
. 15 TRBJ1-2 TRBD1 TRBV25-1 CASSDPTGARYGYTF TGTGCCAGCAGTGACCCGACAGGGGCTCGTTATGGCTACACCTTC
once 13 TRBJ2-2 . TRBV29-1 CSVAWTEIGELFF TGCAGCGTTGCGTGGACAGAAATCGGGGAGCTGTTTTTT
. 16 TRBJ2-1 TRBD1 TRBV3-1/TRBV3-2 CASSQGNRGRYNEQFF TGTGCCAGCAGCCAAGGAAACAGGGGCCGCTACAATGAGCAGTTCTTC
. 15 TRBJ2-5 TRBD1 TRBV7-3 CASSSGTGNGETQYF TGTGCCAGCAGCTCAGGGACAGGGAATGGAGAGACCCAGTACTTC
. 13 TRBJ2-7 . TRBV24-1 CATSDSGAGEQYF TGTGCCACCAGTGATTCGGGCGCCGGCGAGCAGTACTTC
once 14 TRBJ1-5 . TRBV20-1 CSASRGGGPQPQHF TGCAGTGCTAGTAGGGGGGGCGGGCCGCAGCCCCAGCATTTT
. 15 TRBJ2-2 . TRBV11-2 CASRSGDANTGELFF TGTGCCAGCAGATCGGGGGATGCGAACACCGGGGAGCTGTTTTTT
. 14 TRBJ2-2 . TRBV27 CASSLSRGHGELFF TGTGCCAGCAGTTTATCGCGAGGGCACGGGGAGCTGTTTTTT
. 11 TRBJ2-3 . TRBV5-1 CASSLKGTQYF TGCGCCAGCAGCTTGAAGGGGACGCAGTATTTT
. 14 TRBJ1-4 . TRBV11-2 CASSLGTGNEKLFF TGTGCCAGCAGCTTAGGGACGGGTAATGAAAAACTGTTTTTT